What follows are 30 T cell receptor beta chains derived from one specimen sequenced in a study of T cell responses to AZD1222 COVID-19 vaccine. Assay used: immunoSEQ multiplex PCR; TCRdb lists only in-frame clones, some missing. The table lists roughly 100,000 clones, roughly 82% of them singletons, with 5% in the top ten. Here the sequenced sample was peripheral blood, taken on day 0 of AZD1222 vaccination. The receptors originated from an adult in good health.

The V and J genes are TRBV7-2 and TRBJ1-3; D is undetermined. Per germline, CDR1 SGHTA and CDR2 FQGNSA. CDR3 size: 15 residues. V lost 2 bases and J lost 0, with 8 bases in between. The CDR3 sequence is CASSLRESSGNTIYF. The CDR3 region has the DNA TGTGCCAGCAGCTTACGAGAGAGCTCTGGAAACACCATATATTTT. The entire variable domain, with the rest obtained from reference TRBV7-2 and TRBJ1-3, is as follows: GAGVSQSPSNKVTEKGKDVELRCDPISGHTALYWYRQSLGQGLEFLIYFQGNSAPDKSGLPSDRFSAERTGGSVSTLTIQRTQQEDSAVYLCASSLRESSGNTIYFGEGSWLTVV.

There are many counts of this clone. This rearrangement joins TRBV19 to TRBJ1-2; possible D gene TRBD1, 5 bases. The V and J ends lost 9 bases and 4 bases respectively, with 12 bases between them. Germline lookup yields CDR1 LNHDA and CDR2 SQIVND (reference sequence). The CDR3 runs to 12 residues. CDR3 in DNA: TGTGCCAGCACACAGGCTCCCTATGGCTACACCTTC. Amino acids: CASTQAPYGYTF. Full variable domain (outside the CDR3, taken from reference TRBV19 and TRBJ1-2): DGGITQSPKYLFRKEGQNVTLSCEQNLNHDAMYWYRQDPGQGLRLIYYSQIVNDFQKGDIAEGYSVSREKKESFPLTVTSAQKNPTAFYLCASTQAPYGYTFGSGTRLTVV.

The chain is built from TRBV2 and TRBJ1-2, with 7 nucleotides matching TRBD1. V lost 5 bases and J lost 8; bases outside the gene matches: 8. This CDR3 contains 13 residues. In germline, CDR1 is SNHLY, CDR2 FYNNEI. In DNA form, the CDR3 reads TGTGCCAGCAGTCAGCACAGGGGCGGGGGCTACACCTTC. It translates to CASSQHRGGGYTF.

This chain uses TRBV4-2 with TRBJ2-3, with 7 bases matching TRBD2. V lost 1 base to trimming and J lost 3 bases; unmatched junction nucleotides: 13. Germline CDR1 LGHNA, CDR2 YNFKEQ. This CDR3 region has 18 residues. This CDR3 is CASSQGPLAGDGTDTQYF. Here the CDR3 DNA reads TGTGCCAGCAGCCAAGGTCCTCTTGCGGGGGACGGTACAGATACGCAGTATTTT.

The CDR3 nucleotides read TGTGCCAGCAGCTTAGGACTAGCGGTCTCCTACGAGCAGTACTTC. Translating it yields CASSLGLAVSYEQYF. The J gene is TRBJ2-7, the V gene TRBV11-2; TRBD2 matches at 9 bases. J lost 0 bases, V lost 1 base, and 1 base had no gene match. Germline CDR1 is SGHAT and CDR2 is FQNNGV. The CDR3 runs to 15 residues.

The CDR3 DNA sequence: TGTGCCAGCAGCTCTTGGGGGGTACAAGAGACCCAGTACTTC. Amino acid sequence: CASSSWGVQETQYF. This chain uses TRBV7-2 with TRBJ2-5; tentatively, D is TRBD2 (6 bases). The CDR3 sequence is 14 residues long. The V end lost 4 bases, the J end lost 2 bases, and 11 bases lay between the germline ends. CDR1 is SGHTA, CDR2 FQGNSA, per germline.

The chain links TRBV2 to TRBJ2-7; D not certain. This CDR3 spans 15 amino acids. Germline CDR1 SNHLY, CDR2 FYNNEI. The V gene lost 2 bases and the J gene lost 6 bases, with 17 bases spanning the gap. As DNA, the CDR3 is TGTGCCAGCAGTGAATTGGGAACTCTACGTCTCGAGCAGTACTTC. The encoded protein is CASSELGTLRLEQYF.

The CDR3 sequence is CASNYQSNTEAFF. The CDR3 coding sequence is TGTGCCAGCAACTATCAGTCGAACACTGAAGCTTTCTTT. The gene calls are TRBV12-3 or TRBV12-4 and TRBJ1-1; no clear D. This CDR3 comprises 13 residues. V was clipped by 7 bases and J by 1 base, with 10 bases between them.

V is TRBV5-1 and J is TRBJ2-7, with D possibly being TRBD2 (6 bases). Germline CDR1 reads SGHRS; CDR2 reads YFSETQ. The CDR3 is 17 residues long. V dropped 4 bases and J dropped 3 bases, with 23 bases sitting between them. CDR3 sequence (DNA): TGCGCCAGCAGCGTCGTCGGTGGAGGGAATGGGGTCTACGAGCAGTACTTC. Protein: CASSVVGGGNGVYEQYF.

The V call is TRBV9, the J call TRBJ1-2; the match to TRBD1 covers 8 bases. The V gene's germline CDR1 is SGDLS and CDR2 YYNGEE. The CDR3 is 14 residues long. The V gene end was trimmed by 0 bases and the J gene end by 8 bases; junction bases not matched to a gene: 6. The CDR3 nucleotides read TGTGCCAGCAGCGTAGCAGGGGGCGCGAAAGGCTACACCTTC. Translating gives CASSVAGGAKGYTF.

As regards this clone: The junction departs from germline at one end; a sequencing error may be responsible. This rearrangement joins TRBV7-7 to TRBJ2-5; D is unresolved. This CDR3 spans 13 amino acids. Germline CDR1 reads SSHAT; CDR2 reads FNYEAQ (reference sequence). The CDR3 DNA reads as TGTGCTAGCAGCCCACCGTACCAAGAGACCCAGTACTTC. Translation gives CASSPPYQETQYF.

The rearrangement uses TRBV2 and TRBJ2-3; 9 nucleotides match TRBD2. The CDR3 extends over 15 amino acids. Germline CDR1 and CDR2: SNHLY and FYNNEI. V was pared by 5 bases and J by 5 bases, with 8 bases of the junction left unmatched. DNA for the CDR3: TGTGCCAGCAGTACACCGGGGCGGGGGGGAGATACGCAGTATTTT. This sequence encodes CASSTPGRGGDTQYF. Full variable domain (missing parts from reference TRBV2 and TRBJ2-3): EPEVTQTPSHQVTQMGQEVILRCVPISNHLYFYWYRQILGQKVEFLVSFYNNEISEKSEIFDDQFSVERPDGSNFTLKIRSTKLEDSAMYFCASSTPGRGGDTQYFGPGTRLTVL.

The chain employs TRBV5-6 and TRBJ1-2; D is perhaps TRBD1 (5 bases). V was clipped by 2 bases and J by 8 bases, with 13 bases between them. The CDR3 loop spans 13 amino acids. CDR1 and CDR2 (germline): SGHDT, YYEEEE. The CDR3 region is CASSLHLGEGYTF. In nucleotides, the CDR3 is TGTGCCAGCAGCTTACATCTAGGGGAGGGCTACACCTTC.

J is TRBJ2-7 and V is TRBV1; the tabulated D call, TRBD1, remains unverified against the DNA. TRBV1 is a pseudogene. This CDR3 is built from 20 residues. CDR3 bases: TGCACCAGCAGCCCCAAGCCTGGGACAGCCCGCCAACCTAACTCCTACGAGCAGTACTTC. Its protein is CTSSPKPGTARQPNSYEQYF.

This rearrangement joins TRBV6-2 or TRBV6-3 to TRBJ1-5; D might be TRBD1 (5 bases). The CDR3 spans 13 residues. Germline CDR1 is MNHEY and CDR2 is SVGEGT. V was pared by 5 bases and J by 5 bases, with 10 bases between. The CDR3 is CASSPRRDQPQHF. The CDR3 DNA reads as TGTGCCAGCAGTCCCCGCAGGGATCAGCCCCAGCATTTT.

V and J are TRBV11-2 and TRBJ2-3; the match to TRBD2 covers 9 bases. The V gene's germline CDR1 is SGHAT and CDR2 FQNNGV. After removal of 5 bases from V and 3 bases from J, the junction contained 6 bases not matched to a gene. This CDR3 contains 15 residues. The CDR3 DNA is TGTGCCAGCAGCCCGCGGGGGGGCCCAACAGATACGCAGTATTTT. Translating it yields CASSPRGGPTDTQYF.

The CDR3 loop reads CASSYGQGATEAFF. The CDR3 region has the DNA TGTGCCAGCAGTTACGGGCAGGGGGCGACTGAAGCTTTCTTT. The chain joins TRBV6-5 to TRBJ1-1, with TRBD1 matching over 8 bases. After removal of 2 bases from V and 5 bases from J, the junction contained 4 bases not matched to a gene. This CDR3 contains 14 residues. CDR1 and CDR2 from the germline V gene are MNHEY and SVGAGI.

The CDR3 reads CASSENRVWARSTDTQYF. The CDR3 bases are TGTGCCAGCTCAGAAAACCGAGTTTGGGCTCGCTCCACAGATACGCAGTATTTT. The rearrangement links TRBV18 to TRBJ2-3; the D is unclear. Germline CDR1 and CDR2: KGHSH and LQKENI. This CDR3 has 18 residues. Trimming took 5 bases from V and 2 from J, leaving 23 bases between them.

V is TRBV5-4 and J is TRBJ1-2, with 10 bases aligning to TRBD1. The CDR3 has 14 residues. Germline assignment: CDR1 SGHNT and CDR2 YYREEE (reference sequence). The junction had 5 bases not matched to a gene; V was cut back by 1 base and J by 8 bases. The CDR3 region is CASSLKGQGTGYTF. The CDR3, as DNA: TGTGCCAGCAGCTTGAAGGGACAGGGGACCGGCTACACCTTC.

The chain recombines TRBV3-1 (or the pseudogene TRBV3-2) with TRBJ1-1; TRBD1 is a possible D gene (5 bases). The V end lost 4 bases, the J end lost 7 bases, and 10 bases lay between the germline ends. CDR1 is LGHDT, CDR2 YNNKEL, per germline (reference sequence). The CDR3 is 12 residues long. DNA of the CDR3: TGTGCCAGCAGCCCCGGGGCCAGTGAAGCTTTCTTT. Translating gives CASSPGASEAFF.

The chain recombines TRBV7-2 with TRBJ1-1; D unresolved. The CDR3 has 15 amino acids. Germline V gene data show CDR1 as SGHTA and CDR2 as FQGNSA. Trimming took off 5 bases at V and 6 bases at J, with 19 bases between the two ends. CDR3 amino acids: CASSPERGFRAEAFF. The CDR3 DNA follows: TGTGCCAGCAGCCCTGAGAGAGGGTTTAGGGCTGAAGCTTTCTTT.

This clone appeared once. The chain carries TRBV7-9 and TRBJ2-1, with D tentatively TRBD1 or TRBD2 (5 bases each). V lost 4 bases and J lost 1, with 8 bases in between. CDR1 is SEHNR and CDR2 is FQNEAQ in the germline V gene (reference sequence). This CDR3 has 14 residues. Written as DNA, the CDR3 is TGTGCCAGCAGCTGGGGACGGTCCTACAATGAGCAGTTCTTC. Its translation is CASSWGRSYNEQFF.

This clone has only one observation. CDR3 sequence (DNA): TGTGCTAGTGGTGGTAACAGGGATGTGGAATTAATGAACACTGAAGCTTTCTTT. This sequence encodes CASGGNRDVELMNTEAFF. This rearrangement joins TRBV12-5 to TRBJ1-1, with D tentatively TRBD1 (6 bases). CDR3 size: 18 residues. CDR1 LGHNT and CDR2 FRNRAP come from the germline V gene. The V end lost 5 bases, the J end lost 0 bases, and 22 bases lay between the germline ends.

V and J are TRBV10-2 and TRBJ2-2; no clear D. Between the trimmed V and J ends, which lost 8 bases and 5 bases, there was a span of 12 bases. The CDR3 spans 13 residues. Germline V gives CDR1 WSHSY, CDR2 SAAADI. CDR3 nucleotides: TGCGCCAGCCAGTCTCCTTCGACCGGGGAGCTGTTTTTT. Its protein is CASQSPSTGELFF.

This clone was seen once. This chain uses TRBV18 with TRBJ2-3; the D gene is possibly TRBD1 (5 bases). This CDR3 has 15 amino acids. Germline loops: CDR1 KGHSH, CDR2 LQKENI. Trimming removed 1 base at V and 2 bases at J, with 10 bases between. The CDR3 nucleotides read TGTGCCAGCTCACCACTGCCAGGGTACACAGATACGCAGTATTTT. This codes for CASSPLPGYTDTQYF. Variable domain in full (rest from reference TRBV18 and TRBJ2-3): NAGVMQNPRHLVRRRGQEARLRCSPMKGHSHVYWYRQLPEEGLKFMVYLQKENIIDESGMPKERFSAEFPKEGPSILRIQQVVRGDSAAYFCASSPLPGYTDTQYFGPGTRLTVL.

For this clone: The same CDR3 arises from other DNA sequences in this sample as well. This chain links TRBV5-1 with TRBJ1-3, with D tentatively TRBD1 (5 bases). Between the trimmed V and J ends, which lost 0 bases and 4 bases, there was a span of 5 bases. Germline V lookup: CDR1 SGHRS, CDR2 YFSETQ. CDR3 length: 13 amino acids. The CDR3: CASSLGQGNTIYF. CDR3 bases: TGCGCCAGCAGCTTGGGACAGGGAAACACCATATATTTT.

V usage is TRBV2 and J usage is TRBJ2-7; no clear D. Germline V CDR1 and CDR2: SNHLY, FYNNEI. V lost 2 bases to trimming and J lost 1 base, with 3 bases between them. The CDR3 runs to 12 residues. This chain's CDR3 is CASSEKSYEQYF. The CDR3 region has the DNA TGTGCCAGCAGTGAAAAGTCCTACGAGCAGTACTTC.

This chain connects TRBV10-3 to TRBJ1-2, with TRBD1 identical over 7 bases. Germline V CDR1 and CDR2: ENHRY, SYGVKD. V shed 6 bases, J shed 1 base, and the junction held 5 bases outside the gene matches. The CDR3 contains 14 residues. CDR3 in amino acids: CAIRGTAVNYGYTF. CDR3 nucleotides: TGTGCCATCAGGGGGACAGCCGTTAACTATGGCTACACCTTC.

The chain employs TRBV7-9 and TRBJ2-7; D is unresolved. Germline CDR1 SEHNR, CDR2 FQNEAQ (reference sequence). Trimming took off 5 bases at V and 7 bases at J, with 27 bases between the two ends. The CDR3 is 17 amino acids. The CDR3 sequence: CASSLEHEIMAIGEQYF. In nucleotides, the CDR3 is TGTGCCAGCAGCCTCGAGCATGAGATTATGGCAATTGGGGAGCAGTACTTC. Complete variable domain (other parts from reference TRBV7-9 and TRBJ2-7): DTGVSQNPRHKITKRGQNVTFRCDPISEHNRLYWYRQTLGQGPEFLTYFQNEAQLEKSRLLSDRFSAERPKGSFSTLEIQRTEQGDSAMYLCASSLEHEIMAIGEQYFGPGTRLTVT.

The rearrangement uses TRBV7-9 and TRBJ1-5; TRBD1 aligns across 7 bases. J gave up 3 bases and V 5 bases, and 19 bases lay outside the gene matches. Germline V gene data show CDR1 as SEHNR and CDR2 as FQNEAQ (reference sequence). This CDR3 comprises 19 residues. The DNA of the CDR3 is TGTGCCAGCAGCGCCATCAAGGGGGCGGGCCAAGGGGCCAATCAGCCCCAGCATTTT. This encodes CASSAIKGAGQGANQPQHF.